This T cell receptor beta chain appears in the sequencing data of a study of CD8 T cells in Susac syndrome (dated by TCRdb to the late 2010s). Regarding the study in general: Of the Susac syndrome patients who were sequenced, roughly 8 were in clinical remission while about six had clinically active disease. At blood withdrawal, Susac syndrome patients were either therapy-naive, taking corticosteroids (in some cases with IVIg as well), or taking IVIg alone. Repertoire sequencing was used to test whether CD8+ T cell activation and differentiation in Susac syndrome was antigen driven. What the authors observed across the whole study: In the CD4+ T cell repertoire of Susac syndrome patients, clonal expansion was not detected. The number of individuals in the TCR sequencing and HLA analysis was recognized as being relatively small.

RNA was extracted using the RNeasy kit, and 0.5 to 1 microgram was reverse transcribed with random hexamers. The immunoSEQ multiplex PCR assay, which covers 54 Vbeta and 13 Jbeta segments, was used to amplify TCR beta CDR3 regions. Bias from PCR amplification was corrected by using a synthetic template baseline for primer optimization and for computational correction. Turning to the authors' computational methods: Reads were assigned to V, D and J genes according to IMGT and analyzed in immunoSEQ Analyzer, with only productive sequences retained. Clonality was calculated as one minus the Shannon entropy normalized by log2 of the number of productive unique sequences. For each patient and control, public and private clones were evaluated among the 100 most prevalent clones. Susac-specific clones were defined as absent from healthy and MS cohorts, around 1,000 published viral clones and other ImmuneACCESS disease sequences. The public reads were run again by TCRdb, first through fastp at Q25 and then through MiXCR, and only productive beta chains were kept. Each CDR3 protein appears once, grouped with its most common genes and DNA. Here the V and J calls rest on TCRdb's processing, not on the authors' analysis. The sample has about 94,000 distinct CDR3 sequences on record, roughly 94% of them singletons. The top ten constitute about 0.28% of the sample.

Reading the germline V gene gives CDR1 LGHNA and CDR2 YSLEER. A distance of 15 bases separates the germline ends of V and J, which lose 4 bases and 3 bases respectively. Its CDR3 holds 15 amino acids, cysteine through phenylalanine. Only the CDR3 DNA is retained, 45 bases long and in frame from the first base. High-throughput TCR beta sequencing profiled peripheral blood CD8+ and CD4+ T cells from healthy donors, Susac syndrome patients and multiple sclerosis patients. Recently defined diagnostic criteria for definite or probable disease were met by the Susac syndrome patients. Bulk CD8+ and CD4+ T cells were purified by magnetic negative isolation, while CD8+ TEMRA cells were enriched using FACS. Blood was drawn into EDTA tubes, processed within 24 hours, and PBMCs were isolated by density gradient centrifugation. PBMCs intended for TCR sequencing were cryopreserved in liquid nitrogen and thawed later in a water bath at 37 degrees C. A purity of at least 90% was achieved for sorted or isolated CD4+, CD8+ and CD8+ TEMRA cells.

Remarks on this clonotype: The clone's antigen remains unknown. Base-call qualities are not available, and no considerably larger clone is one nucleotide away.

The sequenced sample consisted of CD4+ T cells from PBMCs. The receptor was derived from a human donor with Susac syndrome. The V and J genes are TRBV4-3 and TRBJ1-1; the D gene is perhaps TRBD1, on 6 matching bases. The DNA sequence is TGCGCCAGCAGCCCGGGGACATCGTACTACACTGAAGCTTTCTTT. Translated, this gives CASSPGTSYYTEAFF.